This TCR beta chain comes out of a study of blood T cells in healthy people across ages. Using a J-beta primer mix together with a sample-barcoded 5' primer, a second PCR was run for roughly 6 to 11 cycles. The study obtained at least 2.5 million CDR3-containing paired-end reads from every sample. TCRdb analysed the 5' RACE reads with MiXCR anew, one entry per CDR3 protein. The repertoire has some 1,500,000 distinct CDR3 sequences, roughly 43% of them found once; the top ten carry about 4%. CDR1 is SGHTA, CDR2 FQGTGA, per germline. The CDR3 consists of 16 residues. The source of this sequence is a woman under 30 in good health. The sample taken for sequencing was blood. The gene calls are TRBV7-3 and TRBJ2-1, with 9 bases identical to TRBD2. The end of the DNA is better explained by TRBJ2-7, so the J call may be wrong. The CDR3 sequence is CASSFSGSGSYDEQYF. In DNA, the CDR3 is TGTGCCAGCAGCTTTAGCGGGAGTGGCTCCTACGATGAGCAGTACTTC.